This paragraph covers one T cell receptor beta chain sequence. The target antigen is unknown. This sample was taken from a study of cytotoxic CD8 clonotypes in ibrutinib-treated CLL. About the research overall: Mean values per sample were 250,000 to 300,000 productive templates and 94,082 productive rearrangements.

V lost 3 bases and J 2 bases, leaving 11 bases between the germline ends. This CDR3 contains 14 residues. CDR1 and CDR2 from the germline V gene are SGHRS and YFSETQ. Study findings and constraints: Clonality was elevated at ibrutinib response and had returned toward baseline at progression. Contraction or stability on treatment was seen for public clonotypes, which were uncommon.

Clones were sequenced by immunoSEQ multiplex PCR, and TCRdb holds only the in-frame ones, with some missing. The profile shows over 45,000 clones, 45% to 70% of them singletons. The chain is built from TRBV5-1 and TRBJ2-5; D remains unclear. The sequence came from a human donor with chronic lymphocytic leukemia. The sequenced sample was PBMCs, obtained after 24 months of ibrutinib treatment. The CDR3 is CASSWGGPQETQYF. The CDR3 DNA sequence: TGCGCCAGCAGCTGGGGTGGACCTCAAGAGACCCAGTACTTC.